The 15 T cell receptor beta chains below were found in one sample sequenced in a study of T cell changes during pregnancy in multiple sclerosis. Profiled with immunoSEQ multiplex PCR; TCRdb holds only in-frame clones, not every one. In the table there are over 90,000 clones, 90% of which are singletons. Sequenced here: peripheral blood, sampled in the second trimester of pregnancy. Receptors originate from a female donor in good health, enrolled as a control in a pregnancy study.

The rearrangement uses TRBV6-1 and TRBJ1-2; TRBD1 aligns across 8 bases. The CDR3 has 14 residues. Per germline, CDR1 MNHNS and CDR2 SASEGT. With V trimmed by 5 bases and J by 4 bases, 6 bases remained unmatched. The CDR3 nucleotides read TGTGCCAGCAGTTCTGGACAGGGATCCTATGGCTACACCTTC. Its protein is CASSSGQGSYGYTF.

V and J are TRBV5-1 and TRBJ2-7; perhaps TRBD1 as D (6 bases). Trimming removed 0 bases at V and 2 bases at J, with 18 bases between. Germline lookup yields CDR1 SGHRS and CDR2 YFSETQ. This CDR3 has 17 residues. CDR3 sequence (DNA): TGCGCCAGCAGCTTGGTACCCGGGACAACCGACCCCTACGAGCAGTACTTC. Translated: CASSLVPGTTDPYEQYF.

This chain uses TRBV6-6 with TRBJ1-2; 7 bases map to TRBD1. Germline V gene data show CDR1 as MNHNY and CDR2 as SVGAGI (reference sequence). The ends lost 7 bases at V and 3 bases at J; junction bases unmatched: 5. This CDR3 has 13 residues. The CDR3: CASTATGDYGYTF. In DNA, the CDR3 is TGTGCCAGCACCGCAACAGGGGACTATGGCTACACCTTC.

CDR3 sequence: CASRSPGGTDTQYF. CDR3 sequence (DNA): TGTGCCAGCAGAAGCCCCGGGGGGACAGATACGCAGTATTTT. This sequence joins TRBV6-5 and TRBJ2-3, with 7 bases matching TRBD2. CDR3 length: 14 residues. Germline V gene lookup returns CDR1 MNHEY and CDR2 SVGAGI. The trim removed 6 bases at V and 3 bases at J, leaving 6 bases unmatched.

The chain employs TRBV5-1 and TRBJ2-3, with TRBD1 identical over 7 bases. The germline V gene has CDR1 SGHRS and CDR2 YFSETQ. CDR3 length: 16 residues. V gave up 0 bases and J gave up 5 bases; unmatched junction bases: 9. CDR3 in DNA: TGCGCCAGCAGCTTGGGATGGACAGGAGGCAGAGATACGCAGTATTTT. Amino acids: CASSLGWTGGRDTQYF.

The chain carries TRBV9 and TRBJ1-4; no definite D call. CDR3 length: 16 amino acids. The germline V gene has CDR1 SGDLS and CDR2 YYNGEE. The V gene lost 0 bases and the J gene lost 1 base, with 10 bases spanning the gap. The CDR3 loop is CASSVAIAGTNEKLFF. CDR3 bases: TGTGCCAGCAGCGTAGCTATCGCCGGAACTAATGAAAAACTGTTTTTT.

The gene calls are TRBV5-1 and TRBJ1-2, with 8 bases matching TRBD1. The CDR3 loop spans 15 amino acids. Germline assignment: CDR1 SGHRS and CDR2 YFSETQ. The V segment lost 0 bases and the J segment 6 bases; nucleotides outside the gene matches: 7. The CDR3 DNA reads TGCGCCAGCAGCTTGGAACAGGGGGAGCGTGATGGCTACACCTTC. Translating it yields CASSLEQGERDGYTF.

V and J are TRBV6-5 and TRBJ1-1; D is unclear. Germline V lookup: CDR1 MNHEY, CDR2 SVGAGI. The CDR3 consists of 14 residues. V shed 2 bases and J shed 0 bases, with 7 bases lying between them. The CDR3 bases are TGTGCCAGCAGTTACGGGCAGGTGAACACTGAAGCTTTCTTT. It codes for CASSYGQVNTEAFF.

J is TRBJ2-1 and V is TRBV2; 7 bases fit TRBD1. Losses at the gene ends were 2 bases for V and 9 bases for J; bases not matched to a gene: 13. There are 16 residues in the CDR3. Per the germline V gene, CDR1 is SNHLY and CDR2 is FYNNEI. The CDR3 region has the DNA TGTGCCAGCAGTGAATGGGACAGACGACTCCAGGGTGAGCAGTTCTTC. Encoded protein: CASSEWDRRLQGEQFF.

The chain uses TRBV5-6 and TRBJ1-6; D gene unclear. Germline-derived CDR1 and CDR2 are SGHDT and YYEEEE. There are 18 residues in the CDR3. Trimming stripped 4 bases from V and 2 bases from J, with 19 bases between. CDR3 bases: TGTGCCAGCAGCGGCCAACCCGGGCTGGAGGCCTATAATTCACCCCTCCACTTT. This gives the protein CASSGQPGLEAYNSPLHF.

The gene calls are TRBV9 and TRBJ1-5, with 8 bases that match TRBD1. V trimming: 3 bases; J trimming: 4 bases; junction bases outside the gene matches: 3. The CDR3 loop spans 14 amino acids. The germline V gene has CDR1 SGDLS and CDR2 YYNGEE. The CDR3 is CASSGDRGNQPQHF. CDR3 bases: TGTGCCAGCAGCGGCGACAGGGGTAATCAGCCCCAGCATTTT. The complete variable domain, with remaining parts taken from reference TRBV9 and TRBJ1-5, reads DSGVTQTPKHLITATGQRVTLRCSPRSGDLSVYWYQQSLDQGLQFLIQYYNGEERAKGNILERFSAQQFPDLHSELNLSSLELGDSALYFCASSGDRGNQPQHFGDGTRLSIL.

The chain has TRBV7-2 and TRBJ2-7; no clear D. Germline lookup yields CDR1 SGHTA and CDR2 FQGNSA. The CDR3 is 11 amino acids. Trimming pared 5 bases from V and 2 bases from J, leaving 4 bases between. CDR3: CASSLTYEQYF. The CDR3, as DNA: TGTGCCAGCAGCCTTACCTACGAGCAGTACTTC.

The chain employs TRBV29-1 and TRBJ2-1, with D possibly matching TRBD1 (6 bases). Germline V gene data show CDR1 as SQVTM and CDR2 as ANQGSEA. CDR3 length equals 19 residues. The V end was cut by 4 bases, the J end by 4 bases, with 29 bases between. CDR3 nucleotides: TGCAGCGTTGCTTTTACGGGGACAACCACTGGAAAGACTTACAATGAGCAGTTCTTC. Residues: CSVAFTGTTTGKTYNEQFF.

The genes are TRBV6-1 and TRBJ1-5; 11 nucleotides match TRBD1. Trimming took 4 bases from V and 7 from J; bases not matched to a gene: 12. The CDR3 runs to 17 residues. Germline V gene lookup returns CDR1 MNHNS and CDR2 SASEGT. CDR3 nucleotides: TGTGCCAGCAGTGGTAAGGGGACAGGGGGACCCGGACAGCCCCAGCATTTT. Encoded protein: CASSGKGTGGPGQPQHF.

The CDR3: CASSLMGPGTEAFF. CDR3 nucleotides: TGTGCCAGCAGCTTAATGGGGCCGGGCACTGAAGCTTTCTTT. This chain links TRBV7-2 with TRBJ1-1; maybe TRBD1 (5 bases). The ends were cut back, 2 bases at V and 4 bases at J, with 11 bases in the middle. Looked up from germline, CDR1 is SGHTA and CDR2 is FQGNSA. This CDR3 is built from 14 residues.